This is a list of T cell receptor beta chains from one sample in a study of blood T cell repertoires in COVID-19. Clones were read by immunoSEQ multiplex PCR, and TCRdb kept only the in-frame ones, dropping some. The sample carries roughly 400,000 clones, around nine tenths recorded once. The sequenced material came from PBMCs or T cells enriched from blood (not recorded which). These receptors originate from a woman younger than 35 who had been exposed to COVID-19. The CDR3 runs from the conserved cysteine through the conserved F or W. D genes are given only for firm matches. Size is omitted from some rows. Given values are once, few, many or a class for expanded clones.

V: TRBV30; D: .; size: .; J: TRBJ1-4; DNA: TGTGCCTGGAGCGCGCCGGGACAAATCGAAAAACTGTTTTTT; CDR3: CAWSAPGQIEKLFF
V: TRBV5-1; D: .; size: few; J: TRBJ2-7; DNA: TGCGCCAGCAGCCCCTCTTCCGGGTCCTCCTACGAGCAGTACTTC; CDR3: CASSPSSGSSYEQYF
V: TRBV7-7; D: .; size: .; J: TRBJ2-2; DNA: TGTGCCAGCAGCATAAATATGGGGGCGGCCGGGGAGCTGTTTTTT; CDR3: CASSINMGAAGELFF
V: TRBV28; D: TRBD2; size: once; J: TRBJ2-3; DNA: TGTGCCAGCAGCCAGTACTCAGGGACTAGCGGGAGGTTGGATACGCAGTATTTT; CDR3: CASSQYSGTSGRLDTQYF
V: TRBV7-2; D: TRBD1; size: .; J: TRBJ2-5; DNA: TGTGCCAGCAGCCCAAGGACAGGACAAGAGACCCAGTACTTC; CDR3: CASSPRTGQETQYF
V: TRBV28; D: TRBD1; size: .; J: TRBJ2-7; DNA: TGTGCCAGCAGTTTATCCCGACAGGGGAATTACGAGCAGTACTTC; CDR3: CASSLSRQGNYEQYF
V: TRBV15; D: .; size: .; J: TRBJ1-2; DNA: TGTGCCACCAGCAGATCGGGGGGAAGCAGGGAACGCGGACCCGACTATGGCTACACCTTC; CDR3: CATSRSGGSRERGPDYGYTF
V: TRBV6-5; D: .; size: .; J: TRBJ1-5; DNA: TGTGCCAGCAGGGGTACGACTTCCAATCAGCCCCAGCATTTT; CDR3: CASRGTTSNQPQHF
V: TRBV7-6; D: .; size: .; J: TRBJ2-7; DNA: TGTGCCAGCAGCTTAGACACACGGGGGTCAGGCGAGCAGTACTTC; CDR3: CASSLDTRGSGEQYF
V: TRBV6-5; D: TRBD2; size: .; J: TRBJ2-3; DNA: TGTGCCAGCACCCGCGGGGGGCCCACAGATACGCAGTATTTT; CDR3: CASTRGGPTDTQYF
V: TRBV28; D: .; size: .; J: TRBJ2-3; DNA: TGTGCCAGCAGTTTCTCACCCCACGGAGGGAGGGGGGGCACAGATACGCAGTATTTT; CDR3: CASSFSPHGGRGGTDTQYF
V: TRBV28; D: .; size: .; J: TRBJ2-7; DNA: TGTGCCAGCAGTGGAGGGGGCCCCCCACGGGACGAGCAGTACTTC; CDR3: CASSGGGPPRDEQYF
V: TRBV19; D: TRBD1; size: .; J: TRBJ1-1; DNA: TGTGCCAGCACAGGGGCAGGGACTGAAGCTTTCTTT; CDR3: CASTGAGTEAFF
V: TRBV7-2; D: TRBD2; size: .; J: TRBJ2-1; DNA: TGTGCCAGCAGCTTAGCGGGACTAGCGGGGGGATACAATGAGCAGTTCTTC; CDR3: CASSLAGLAGGYNEQFF
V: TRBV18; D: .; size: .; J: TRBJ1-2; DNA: TGTGCCAGCTCACGACGGGAAGACTATGGCTACACCTTC; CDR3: CASSRREDYGYTF
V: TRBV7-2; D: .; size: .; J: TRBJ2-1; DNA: TGTGCCAGCAGCGGGGGCTGGAGCTACAATGAGCAGTTCTTC; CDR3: CASSGGWSYNEQFF
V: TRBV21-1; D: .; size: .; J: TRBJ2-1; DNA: TGTGCCAGCAGCAAAGGTCATTCGGCGGGGGGTTACAATGAGCAGTTCTTC; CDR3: CASSKGHSAGGYNEQFF
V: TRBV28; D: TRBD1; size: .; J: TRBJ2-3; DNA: TGTGCCAGCAGTTCGGACAGGGGGACAGATACGCAGTATTTT; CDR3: CASSSDRGTDTQYF